This T cell receptor beta chain is from a study of T cells after yellow fever vaccination. Regarding the study as a whole: Though it reached lower strength, the secondary response hit its peak faster, day 5 versus 15.

The table lists this clonotype with a few counts. What it binds is not known. It was through 5'RACE template switching that TCR cDNA was made, with a universal primer site and UMIs added. In TCRdb, the 5' RACE reads were re-called with MiXCR into one record per CDR3 protein. The sample consists of 450,000 to 650,000 distinct CDR3 sequences, just over 20% of them appearing once. Germline V lookup: CDR1 SGHTA, CDR2 FQGNSA. The CDR3 covers 14 residues. The V end was cut by 3 bases, the J end by 0 bases, with 6 bases between. Sequenced material: PBMCs, taken roughly 20 days after the first yellow fever vaccination. This receptor was identified in a man between 18 and 29 years old who received the YFV17D yellow fever vaccine. The V and J genes are TRBV7-2 and TRBJ1-5, with D unclear. The CDR3 is CASSFDLSNQPQHF. The CDR3 nucleotides are TGTGCCAGCAGCTTCGACCTTAGCAATCAGCCCCAGCATTTT.